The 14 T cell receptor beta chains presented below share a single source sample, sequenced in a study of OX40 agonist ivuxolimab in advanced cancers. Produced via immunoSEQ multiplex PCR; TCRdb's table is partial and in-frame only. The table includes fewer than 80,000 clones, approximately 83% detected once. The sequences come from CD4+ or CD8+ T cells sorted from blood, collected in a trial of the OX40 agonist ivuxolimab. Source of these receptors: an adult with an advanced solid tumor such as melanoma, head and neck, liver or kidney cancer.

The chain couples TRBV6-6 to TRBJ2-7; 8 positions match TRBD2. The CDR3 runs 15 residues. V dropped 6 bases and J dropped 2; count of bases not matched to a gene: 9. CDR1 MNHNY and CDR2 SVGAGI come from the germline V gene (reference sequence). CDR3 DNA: TGTGCCAGCAGCCCGGGGAGCGGGAGTACCTACGAGCAGTACTTC. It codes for CASSPGSGSTYEQYF.

CDR3 bases: TGTGCCAGCAGTTTAGGCGGGAGCTCCTACGAGCAGTACTTC. It translates to CASSLGGSSYEQYF. V usage is TRBV28 and J usage is TRBJ2-7; 7 bases are shared with TRBD2. The V gene end was trimmed by 2 bases and the J gene end by 0 bases; junction bases not matched to a gene: 1. From germline, CDR1 is MDHEN and CDR2 SYDVKM. The CDR3 loop spans 14 amino acids.

In nucleotides, the CDR3 is TGTGCCAGCAGCTTATTGGTGGATACGCAGTATTTT. Translated, it gives CASSLLVDTQYF. The chain couples TRBV7-9 to TRBJ2-3; D gene unclear. The CDR3 consists of 12 residues. Trimming pared 2 bases from V and 6 bases from J, leaving 6 bases between. The germline CDR1 and CDR2 sequences are SEHNR and FQNEAQ (reference sequence).

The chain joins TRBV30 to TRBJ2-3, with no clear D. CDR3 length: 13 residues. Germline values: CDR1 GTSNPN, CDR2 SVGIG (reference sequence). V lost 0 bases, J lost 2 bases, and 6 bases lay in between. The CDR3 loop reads CAWSVQITDTQYF. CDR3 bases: TGTGCCTGGAGTGTACAGATCACAGATACGCAGTATTTT.

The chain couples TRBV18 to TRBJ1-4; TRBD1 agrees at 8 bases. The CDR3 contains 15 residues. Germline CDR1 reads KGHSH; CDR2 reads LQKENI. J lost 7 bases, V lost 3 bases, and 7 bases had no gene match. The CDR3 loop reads CASSPMQGAFEKLFF. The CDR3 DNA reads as TGTGCCAGCTCACCCATGCAGGGGGCTTTTGAAAAACTGTTTTTT.

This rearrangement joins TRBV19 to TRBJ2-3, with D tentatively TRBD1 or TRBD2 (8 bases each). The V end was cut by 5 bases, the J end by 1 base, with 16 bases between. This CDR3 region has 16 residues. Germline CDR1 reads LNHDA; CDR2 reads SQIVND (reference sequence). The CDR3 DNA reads TGTGCCAGTAGTCGGGGGGGACAGGTCGGCACAGATACGCAGTATTTT. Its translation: CASSRGGQVGTDTQYF.

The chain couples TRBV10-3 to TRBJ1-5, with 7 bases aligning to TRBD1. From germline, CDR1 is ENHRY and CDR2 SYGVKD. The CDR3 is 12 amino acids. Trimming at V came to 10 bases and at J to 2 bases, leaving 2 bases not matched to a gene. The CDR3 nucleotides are TGTGCCACCGGGACAGGCAATCAGCCCCAGCATTTT. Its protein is CATGTGNQPQHF.

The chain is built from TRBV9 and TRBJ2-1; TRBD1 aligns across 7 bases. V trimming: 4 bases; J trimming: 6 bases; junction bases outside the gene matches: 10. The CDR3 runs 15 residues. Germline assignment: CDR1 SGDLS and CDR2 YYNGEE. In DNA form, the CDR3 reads TGTGCCAGCAGCCCGCAGGGGGTAGTCGGCAATGAGCAGTTCTTC. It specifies CASSPQGVVGNEQFF.

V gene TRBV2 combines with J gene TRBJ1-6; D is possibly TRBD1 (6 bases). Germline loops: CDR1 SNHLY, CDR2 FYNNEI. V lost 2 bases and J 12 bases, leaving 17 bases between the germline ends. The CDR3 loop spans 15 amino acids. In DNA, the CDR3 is TGTGCCAGCAGTGAAACGAGGACAGCCAGTCAACCCCTCCACTTT. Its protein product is CASSETRTASQPLHF.

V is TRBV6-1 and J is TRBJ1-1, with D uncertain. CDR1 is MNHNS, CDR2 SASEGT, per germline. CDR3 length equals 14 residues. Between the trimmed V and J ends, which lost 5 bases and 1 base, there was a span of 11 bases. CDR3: CASSSVLGNTEAFF. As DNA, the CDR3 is TGTGCCAGCAGTTCAGTGCTGGGGAACACTGAAGCTTTCTTT.

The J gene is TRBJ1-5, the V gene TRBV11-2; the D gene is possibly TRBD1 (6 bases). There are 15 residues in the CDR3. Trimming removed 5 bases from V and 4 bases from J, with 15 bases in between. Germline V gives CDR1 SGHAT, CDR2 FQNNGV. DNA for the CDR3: TGTGCCAGCAGCCCCCGGGGGCCTGGTAATCAGCCCCAGCATTTT. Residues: CASSPRGPGNQPQHF.

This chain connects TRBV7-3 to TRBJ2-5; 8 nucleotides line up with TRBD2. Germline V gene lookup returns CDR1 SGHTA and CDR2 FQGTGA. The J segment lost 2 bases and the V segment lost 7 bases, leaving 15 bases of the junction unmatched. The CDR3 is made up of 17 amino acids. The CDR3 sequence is CASTRWERGLGQETQYF. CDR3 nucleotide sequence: TGTGCCAGCACCCGTTGGGAGCGGGGGTTAGGTCAAGAGACCCAGTACTTC.

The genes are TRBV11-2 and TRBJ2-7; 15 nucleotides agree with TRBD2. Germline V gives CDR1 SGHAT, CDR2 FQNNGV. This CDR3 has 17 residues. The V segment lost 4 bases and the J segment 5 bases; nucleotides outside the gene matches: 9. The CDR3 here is CASSSNSGLAGGNEQYF. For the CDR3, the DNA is TGTGCCAGCAGCTCTAACTCGGGACTAGCGGGAGGAAACGAGCAGTACTTC. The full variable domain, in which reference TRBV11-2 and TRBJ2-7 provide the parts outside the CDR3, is EAGVAQSPRYKIIEKRQSVAFWCNPISGHATLYWYQQILGQGPKLLIQFQNNGVVDDSQLPKDRFSAERLKGVDSTLKIQPAKLEDSAVYLCASSSNSGLAGGNEQYFGPGTRLTVT.

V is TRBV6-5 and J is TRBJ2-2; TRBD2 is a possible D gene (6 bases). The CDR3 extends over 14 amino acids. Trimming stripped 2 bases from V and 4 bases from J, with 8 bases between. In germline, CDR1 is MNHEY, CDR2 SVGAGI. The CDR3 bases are TGTGCCAGCAGTTACGGGGACTCCACCGGGGAGCTGTTTTTT. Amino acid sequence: CASSYGDSTGELFF.